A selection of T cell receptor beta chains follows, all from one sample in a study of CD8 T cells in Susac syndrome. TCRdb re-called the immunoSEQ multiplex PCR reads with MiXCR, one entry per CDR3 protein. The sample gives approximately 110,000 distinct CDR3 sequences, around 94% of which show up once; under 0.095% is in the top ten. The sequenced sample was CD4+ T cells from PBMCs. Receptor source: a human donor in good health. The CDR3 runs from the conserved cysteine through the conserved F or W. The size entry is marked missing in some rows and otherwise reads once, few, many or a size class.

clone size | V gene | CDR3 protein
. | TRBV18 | CASSPSGVRGEQYF
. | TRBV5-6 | CASSEGTSTYEQYF
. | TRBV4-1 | CASSQAGTDNQPQHF
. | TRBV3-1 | CASSRANQETQYF
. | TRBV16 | CASSESPALSSYEQYF
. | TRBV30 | CAWSELAGGLEQFF
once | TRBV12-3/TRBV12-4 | CASCWEGVETQYF
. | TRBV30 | CALSYSSYEQYF
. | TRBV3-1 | CASSQDLSGGETQYF
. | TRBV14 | CASSQKTGRFNYGYTF
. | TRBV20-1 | CSASPEGDGYTF
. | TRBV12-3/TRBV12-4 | CASSLGTSSYEQYF
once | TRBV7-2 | CASSLVRSYEQYF
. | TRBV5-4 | CASSLLGSEQPLLFF
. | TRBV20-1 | CSARETRNNEQFF
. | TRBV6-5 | CASSYVGGGSDYGYTF
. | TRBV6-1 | CASSVLRGSDQPQHF
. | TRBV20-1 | CSAQRGRGAYEQYF
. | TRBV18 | CASSPGTGIGNTIYF
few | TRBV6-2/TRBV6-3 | CASSYRGLNTEAFF
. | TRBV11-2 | CASSLASPWETLSYEQYF
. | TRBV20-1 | CSARDGQAYGYTF
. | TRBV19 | CASSLQTSGTSDEQFF
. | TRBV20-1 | CSARDIRQGGNQPQHF
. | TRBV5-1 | CASSWTGGTGEQYF
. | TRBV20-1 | CSARDPAGLAYEQYF
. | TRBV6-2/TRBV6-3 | CASSYWETQYF
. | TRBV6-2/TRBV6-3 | CASSYSPDTEAFF
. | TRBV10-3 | CAISERGKEETQYF
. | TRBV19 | CASRFDTKNTEAFF
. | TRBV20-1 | CSAREVRGKNEQFF
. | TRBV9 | CASTRGGSGANVLTF
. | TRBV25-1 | CASSDEASGLTEAFF
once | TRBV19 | CASRGHNSYEQYF
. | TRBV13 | CASSISTGSLFF
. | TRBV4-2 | CASSQVGDLDVNTGELFF
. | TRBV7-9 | CASSLQGVSGNTIYF
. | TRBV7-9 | CASSLVGALNEQFF
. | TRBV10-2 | CASSASGNTEAFF
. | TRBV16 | CASSQLGQENTEAFF
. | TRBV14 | CASSRQGRTYEQYF
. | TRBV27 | CASSSRDFLSTDTQYF
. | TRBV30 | CAWSERGDQPQHF
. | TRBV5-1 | CASSLDSFTSTDTQYF
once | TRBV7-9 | CASSPGQGAVQPQHF
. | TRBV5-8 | CASSYTGQANQPQHF
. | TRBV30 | CAWGTGMLQPQHF
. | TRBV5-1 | CASSFVTGVVEQYF
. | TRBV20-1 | CSAPISGNTEAFF
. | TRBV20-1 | CSARGAGGRTEAFF
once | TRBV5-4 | CASSLASGQRQQFF
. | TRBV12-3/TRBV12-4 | CASSLLGESEKLFF